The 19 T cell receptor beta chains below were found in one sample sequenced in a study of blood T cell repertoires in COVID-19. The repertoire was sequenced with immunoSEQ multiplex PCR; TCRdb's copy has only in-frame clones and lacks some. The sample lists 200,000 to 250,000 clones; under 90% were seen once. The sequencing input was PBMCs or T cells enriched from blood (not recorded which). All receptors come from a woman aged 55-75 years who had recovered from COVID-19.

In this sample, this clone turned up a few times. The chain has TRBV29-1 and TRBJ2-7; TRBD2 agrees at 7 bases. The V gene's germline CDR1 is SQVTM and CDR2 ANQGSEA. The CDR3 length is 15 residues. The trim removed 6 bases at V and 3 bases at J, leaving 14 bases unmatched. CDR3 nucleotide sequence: TGCAGCGTCGTGAGTAGAGCGGGACCGGACTACGAGCAGTACTTC. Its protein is CSVVSRAGPDYEQYF.

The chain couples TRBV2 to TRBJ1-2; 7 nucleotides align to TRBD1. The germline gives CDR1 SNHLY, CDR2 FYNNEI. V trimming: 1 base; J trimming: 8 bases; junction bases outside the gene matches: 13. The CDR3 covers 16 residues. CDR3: CASSEGTGGVGRGYTF. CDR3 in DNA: TGTGCCAGCAGTGAAGGGACAGGCGGAGTAGGAAGGGGCTACACCTTC.

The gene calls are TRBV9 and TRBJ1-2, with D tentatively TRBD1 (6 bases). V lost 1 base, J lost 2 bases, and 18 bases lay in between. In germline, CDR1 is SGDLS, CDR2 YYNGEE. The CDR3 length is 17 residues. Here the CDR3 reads CASSVKTGGHLNYGYTF. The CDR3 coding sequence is TGTGCCAGCAGCGTAAAGACAGGCGGGCACCTGAACTATGGCTACACCTTC.

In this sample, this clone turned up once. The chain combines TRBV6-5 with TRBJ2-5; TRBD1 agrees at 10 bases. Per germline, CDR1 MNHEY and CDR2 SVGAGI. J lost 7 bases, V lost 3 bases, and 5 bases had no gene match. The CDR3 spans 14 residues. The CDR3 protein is CASSYGQGEGTQYF. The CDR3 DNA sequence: TGTGCCAGCAGTTATGGACAGGGGGAAGGGACCCAGTACTTC.

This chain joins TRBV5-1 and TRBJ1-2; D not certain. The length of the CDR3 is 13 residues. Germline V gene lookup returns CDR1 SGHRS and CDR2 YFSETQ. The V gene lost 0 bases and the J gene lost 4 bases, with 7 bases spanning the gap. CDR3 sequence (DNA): TGCGCCAGCAGCTTGGGGCAGTCCTATGGCTACACCTTC. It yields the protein CASSLGQSYGYTF.

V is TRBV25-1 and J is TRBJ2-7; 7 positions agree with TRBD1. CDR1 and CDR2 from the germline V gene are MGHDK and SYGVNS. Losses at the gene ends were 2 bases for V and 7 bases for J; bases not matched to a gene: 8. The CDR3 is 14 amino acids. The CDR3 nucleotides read TGTGCCAGCAGTGAACCCACAGGGGCGAAGGAGCAGTACTTC. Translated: CASSEPTGAKEQYF.

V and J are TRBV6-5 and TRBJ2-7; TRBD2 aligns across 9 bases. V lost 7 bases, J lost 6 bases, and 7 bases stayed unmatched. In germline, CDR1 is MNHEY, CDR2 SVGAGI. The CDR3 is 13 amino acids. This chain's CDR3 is CASTASGEGEQYF. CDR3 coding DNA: TGTGCCAGCACGGCTAGCGGGGAGGGCGAGCAGTACTTC.

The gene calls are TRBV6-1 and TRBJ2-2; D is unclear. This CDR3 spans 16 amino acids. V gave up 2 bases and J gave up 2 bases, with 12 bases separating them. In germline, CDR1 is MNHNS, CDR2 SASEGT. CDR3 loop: CASSEPGGINTGELFF. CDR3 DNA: TGTGCCAGCAGTGAACCCGGCGGTATAAACACCGGGGAGCTGTTTTTT.

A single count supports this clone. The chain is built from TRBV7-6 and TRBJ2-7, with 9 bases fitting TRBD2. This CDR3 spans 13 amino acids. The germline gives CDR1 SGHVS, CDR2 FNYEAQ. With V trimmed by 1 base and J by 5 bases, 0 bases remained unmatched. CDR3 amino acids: CASSLGLADEQYF. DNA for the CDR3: TGTGCCAGCAGCTTAGGACTAGCGGACGAGCAGTACTTC.

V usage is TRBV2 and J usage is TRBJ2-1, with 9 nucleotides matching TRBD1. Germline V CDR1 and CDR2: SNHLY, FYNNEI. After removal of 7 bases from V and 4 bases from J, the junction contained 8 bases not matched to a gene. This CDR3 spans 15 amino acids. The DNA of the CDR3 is TGTGCCAGCACCAGGGACAGGGCCTCTTACAATGAGCAGTTCTTC. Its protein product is CASTRDRASYNEQFF.

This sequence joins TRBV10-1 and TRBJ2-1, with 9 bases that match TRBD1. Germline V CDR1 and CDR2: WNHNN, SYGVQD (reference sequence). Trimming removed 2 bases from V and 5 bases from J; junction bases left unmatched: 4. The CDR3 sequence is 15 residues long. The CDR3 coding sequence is TGCGCCAGCAGTGAGCCGGGACAGGGAAACAATGAGCAGTTCTTC. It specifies CASSEPGQGNNEQFF.

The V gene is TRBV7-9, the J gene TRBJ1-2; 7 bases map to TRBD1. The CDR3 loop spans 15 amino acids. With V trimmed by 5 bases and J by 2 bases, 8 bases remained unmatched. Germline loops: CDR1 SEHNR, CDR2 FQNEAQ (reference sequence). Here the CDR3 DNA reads TGTGCCAGCAGCGGACAGGCTTTCCCAAACTATGGCTACACCTTC. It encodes CASSGQAFPNYGYTF.

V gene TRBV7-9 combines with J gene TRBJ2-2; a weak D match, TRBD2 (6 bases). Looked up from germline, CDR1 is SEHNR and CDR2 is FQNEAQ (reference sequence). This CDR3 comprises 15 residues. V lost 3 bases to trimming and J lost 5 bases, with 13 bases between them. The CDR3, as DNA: TGTGCCAGCAGCTTGGGCGGGGCAGGTACCGGGGAGCTGTTTTTT. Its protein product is CASSLGGAGTGELFF.

For the CDR3, the DNA is TGTGCCAGCAGCCCCGAGGAGGGGGCGCGTTCACCCCTCCACTTT. Translated: CASSPEEGARSPLHF. The chain joins TRBV3-1 (or the pseudogene TRBV3-2) to TRBJ1-6; 7 positions agree with TRBD1. J was trimmed by 9 bases and V by 4 bases; bases with no gene match: 9. The CDR3 has 15 residues. Germline CDR1 LGHDT, CDR2 YNNKEL (reference sequence).

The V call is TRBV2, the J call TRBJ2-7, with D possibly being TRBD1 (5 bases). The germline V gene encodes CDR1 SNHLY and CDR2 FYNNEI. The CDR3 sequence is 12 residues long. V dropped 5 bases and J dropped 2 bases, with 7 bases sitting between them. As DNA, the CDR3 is TGTGCCAGCAGTAAGGACACCTACGAGCAGTACTTC. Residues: CASSKDTYEQYF. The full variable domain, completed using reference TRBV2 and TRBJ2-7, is EPEVTQTPSHQVTQMGQEVILRCVPISNHLYFYWYRQILGQKVEFLVSFYNNEISEKSEIFDDQFSVERPDGSNFTLKIRSTKLEDSAMYFCASSKDTYEQYFGPGTRLTVT.

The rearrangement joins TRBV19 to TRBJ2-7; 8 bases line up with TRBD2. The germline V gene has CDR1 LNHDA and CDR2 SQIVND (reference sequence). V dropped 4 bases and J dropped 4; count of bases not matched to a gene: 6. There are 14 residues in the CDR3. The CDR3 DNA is TGTGCCAGTAGTAAGAGCGGGAGTATGTACGAGCAGTACTTC. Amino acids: CASSKSGSMYEQYF.

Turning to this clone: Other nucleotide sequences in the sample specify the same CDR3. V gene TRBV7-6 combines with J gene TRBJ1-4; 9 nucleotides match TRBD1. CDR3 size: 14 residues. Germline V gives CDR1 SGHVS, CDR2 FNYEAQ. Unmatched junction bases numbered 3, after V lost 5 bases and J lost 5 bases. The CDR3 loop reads CASSLGQGNEKLFF. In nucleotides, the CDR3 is TGTGCCAGCAGCCTAGGACAGGGGAATGAAAAACTGTTTTTT. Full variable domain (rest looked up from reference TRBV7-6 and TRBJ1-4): GAGVSQSPRYKVTKRGQDVALRCDPISGHVSLYWYRQALGQGPEFLTYFNYEAQQDKSGLPNDRFSAERPEGSISTLTIQRTEQRDSAMYRCASSLGQGNEKLFFGSGTQLSVL.

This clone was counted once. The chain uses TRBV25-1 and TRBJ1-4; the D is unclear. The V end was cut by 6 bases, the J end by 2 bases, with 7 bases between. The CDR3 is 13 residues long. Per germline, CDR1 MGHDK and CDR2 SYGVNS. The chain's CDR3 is CASRRVTNEKLFF. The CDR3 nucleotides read TGTGCCAGCAGGCGGGTCACTAATGAAAAACTGTTTTTT.

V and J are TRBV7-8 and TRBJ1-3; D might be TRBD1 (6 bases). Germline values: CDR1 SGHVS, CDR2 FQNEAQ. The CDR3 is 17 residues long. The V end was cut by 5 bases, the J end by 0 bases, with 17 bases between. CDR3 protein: CASSPPTGTYSGNTIYF. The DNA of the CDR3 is TGTGCCAGCAGCCCTCCGACAGGCACCTACTCTGGAAACACCATATATTTT.